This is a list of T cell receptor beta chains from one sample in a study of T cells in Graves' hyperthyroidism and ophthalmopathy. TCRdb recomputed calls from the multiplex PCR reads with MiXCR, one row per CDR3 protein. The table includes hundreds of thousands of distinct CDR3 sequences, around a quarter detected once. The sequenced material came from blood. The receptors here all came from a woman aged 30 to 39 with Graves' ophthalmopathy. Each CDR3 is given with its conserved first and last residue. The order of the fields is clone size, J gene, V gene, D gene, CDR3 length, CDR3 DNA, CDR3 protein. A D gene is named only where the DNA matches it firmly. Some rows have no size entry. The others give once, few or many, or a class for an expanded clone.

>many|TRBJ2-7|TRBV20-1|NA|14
TGCAGTGCCCCGGATGCATCTAGCTCCTACGAGCAGTACTTC
CSAPDASSSYEQYF
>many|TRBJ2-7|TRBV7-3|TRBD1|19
TGTGCCAGCAGCTTAAGAGGACAGGGGATGACTAGCCTCATCCACGAGCAGTACTTC
CASSLRGQGMTSLIHEQYF
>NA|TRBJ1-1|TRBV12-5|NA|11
TGTGCTAGTGGCTACAGCTTCGAAGCTTTCTTT
CASGYSFEAFF
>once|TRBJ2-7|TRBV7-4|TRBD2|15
TGTGCCAGCAAACTAGCGGGTGGGGGGTTCCACGAGCAGTACTTC
CASKLAGGGFHEQYF
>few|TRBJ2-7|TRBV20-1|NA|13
TGCAGTGCGGGCAGCGAGACTTTATACGAGCAGTACTTC
CSAGSETLYEQYF
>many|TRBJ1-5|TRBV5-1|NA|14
TGCGCCAGCAGCTTCGGGGGTTTTAATCAGCCCCAGCATTTT
CASSFGGFNQPQHF
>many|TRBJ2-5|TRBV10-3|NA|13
TGTGCCATCAGTGAGTCCCCGCAAGAGACCCAGTACTTC
CAISESPQETQYF
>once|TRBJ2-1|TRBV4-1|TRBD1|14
TGCGCCAGCAGACGGACAGGGGACTACAATGAGCAGTTCTTC
CASRRTGDYNEQFF
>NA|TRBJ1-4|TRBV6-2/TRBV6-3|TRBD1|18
TGTGCCAGCAGTTACTCGTTTCTACCGGGACAGGGAATGGAAAAACTGTTTTTT
CASSYSFLPGQGMEKLFF
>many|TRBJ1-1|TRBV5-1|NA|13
TGTGCCAGCAGCCTCGGACAGCACACTGAAGCTTTCTTT
CASSLGQHTEAFF
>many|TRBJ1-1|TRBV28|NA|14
TGTGCCAGCAGTTTTTATCAGTTCCCAGCTGAAGCTTTCTTT
CASSFYQFPAEAFF
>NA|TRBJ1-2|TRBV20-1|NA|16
TGCAGTGCTAGAGGACGGTCACAGATAAACAACTATGGCTACACCTTC
CSARGRSQINNYGYTF
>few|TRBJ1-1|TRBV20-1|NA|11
TGCAGTGCTAGCGACGGCAGTGAAGCTTTCTTT
CSASDGSEAFF
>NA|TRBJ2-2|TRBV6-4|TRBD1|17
TGTGCCAGCAGACCCGGCCATGGGACAGTGAACACCGGGGATCTGTTTTTT
CASRPGHGTVNTGDLFF
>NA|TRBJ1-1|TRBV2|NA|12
TGTGCCAGGACCGGACACCACACTGAAGCTTTCTTT
CARTGHHTEAFF
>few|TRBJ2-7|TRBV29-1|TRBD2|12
TGCAGCGTGACTAGCGGGGTCTACGAGCAGTACTTC
CSVTSGVYEQYF
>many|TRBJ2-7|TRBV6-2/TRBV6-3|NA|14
TGTGCCAGCAGTACGGACATCGGACTTTACGAGCAGTACTTC
CASSTDIGLYEQYF
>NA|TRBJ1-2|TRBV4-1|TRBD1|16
TGCGCCAGCAGCCAAGATCCCGGACAGGGAAACTATGGCTACACCTTC
CASSQDPGQGNYGYTF
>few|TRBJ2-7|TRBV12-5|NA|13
TGTGCTAGTGGTTTGGGCAGCACCAACGAGCAGTGCTTC
CASGLGSTNEQCF
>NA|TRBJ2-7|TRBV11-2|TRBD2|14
TGTGCCAGCAGCTCTGCGCTGCGGGGGGCCGAGCAGTACTTC
CASSSALRGAEQYF
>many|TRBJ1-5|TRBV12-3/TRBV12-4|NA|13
TGTGCCAGCAGCAACAGGGGCAATCAGCCCCAGCATTTT
CASSNRGNQPQHF
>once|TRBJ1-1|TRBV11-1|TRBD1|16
TGTGCCAGCAGCCATACACCGGGACAGAGGAACACTGAAGCTTTCTTT
CASSHTPGQRNTEAFF
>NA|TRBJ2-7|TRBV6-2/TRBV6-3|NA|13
TGTGCCAGCAGTTACCAGTTCTCCTACGAGCAGTACTTC
CASSYQFSYEQYF
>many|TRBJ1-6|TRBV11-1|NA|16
TGTGCCAGCAGCCCTCGACGGTGGGGTACCAATTCACCCCTCCACTTT
CASSPRRWGTNSPLHF
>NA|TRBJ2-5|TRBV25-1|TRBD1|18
TGTGCCAGCAGTGACCCCGCGGGCCCGGGACAGGAGCAAGAGACCCAGTACTTC
CASSDPAGPGQEQETQYF
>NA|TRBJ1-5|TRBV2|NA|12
TGTGCCAGCAGTGGATGGCAGCAGCCCCAGCATTTT
CASSGWQQPQHF
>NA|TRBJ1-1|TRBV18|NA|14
TGTGCCAGCTCCTCGGCCGGGGAGACCACTGAAGCTTTCTTT
CASSSAGETTEAFF
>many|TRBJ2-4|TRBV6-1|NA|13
TGTGCCAGCAGTGGGGGGGTAGAAAACATTAAGTACTTC
CASSGGVENIKYF
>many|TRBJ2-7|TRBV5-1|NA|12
TGCGCCAGCAGCTCCGGATACTACGAGCAGTACTTC
CASSSGYYEQYF
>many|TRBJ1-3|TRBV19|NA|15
TGTGCCAGTAGTATGCTGGCTAACTCTGGAAACACCATATATTTT
CASSMLANSGNTIYF
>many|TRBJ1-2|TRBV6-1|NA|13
TGTGCCAGCCGGTTGGAGCTAGCTTATGGCTACACCTTC
CASRLELAYGYTF
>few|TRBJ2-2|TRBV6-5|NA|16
TGTGCCAGCAGTTACGAAACAGGGCTGGGGACCGGGGAGCTGTTTTTT
CASSYETGLGTGELFF
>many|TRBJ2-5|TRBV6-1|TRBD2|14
TGTGCCAGCAGTGTTGCGGGGGGGACAGAGACCCAGTACTTC
CASSVAGGTETQYF
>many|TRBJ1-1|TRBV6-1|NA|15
TGTGCCAGCAGTGCTCCTCAGGGGATTAACACTGAAGCTTTCTTT
CASSAPQGINTEAFF
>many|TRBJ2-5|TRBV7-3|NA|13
TGTGCCAGCAGCTTAATAGGTTGGGAGACCCAGTACTTC
CASSLIGWETQYF
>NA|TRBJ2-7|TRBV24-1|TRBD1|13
TGTGCCACCAGTGCGACAGGGTTTGGAGAGCAGTACTTC
CATSATGFGEQYF
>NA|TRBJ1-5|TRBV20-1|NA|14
TGCAGTGCTTTCCCTGACAGAACCTTAGGGACCCAGCATTTT
CSAFPDRTLGTQHF
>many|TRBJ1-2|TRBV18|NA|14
TGTGCCAGCTCAGCCTCGGCCCCTGAGGCTGGCTACACCTTC
CASSASAPEAGYTF
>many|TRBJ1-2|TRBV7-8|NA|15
TGTGCCAGCAGCTCAACAGGGCTTTATAACCATGGCTACACCTTC
CASSSTGLYNHGYTF
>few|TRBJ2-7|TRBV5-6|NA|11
TGTGCCAGCATCTTGACCTACGATCAGTACTTC
CASILTYDQYF
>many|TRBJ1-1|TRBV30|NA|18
TGTGCCTGGAGTGACTCACGGTTAGGGTGGGGTACGAACACTGAAGCTTTCTTT
CAWSDSRLGWGTNTEAFF
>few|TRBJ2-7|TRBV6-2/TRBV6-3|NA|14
TGTGCCAGCACCTCCCGGGACTTCCGCTACGAGCAGTACTTC
CASTSRDFRYEQYF
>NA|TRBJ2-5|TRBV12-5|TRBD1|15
TGTGCTAGTGGTTTGGACAGACAGGGCCAAGAGACCCAGTACTTC
CASGLDRQGQETQYF
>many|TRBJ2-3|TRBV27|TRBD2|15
TGTGCCAGCAGTTTAGCTAGCGGGCGGACAGATACGCAGTATTTT
CASSLASGRTDTQYF
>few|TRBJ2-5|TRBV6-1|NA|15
TGTGCCAGCAGTGAGGTACTAGCAGAGCCGGAGACCCAGTACTTC
CASSEVLAEPETQYF
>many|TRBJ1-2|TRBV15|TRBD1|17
TGTGCCACCAGCAGAGATCTGTTCGGACAGGGGGACTATGGCTACACCTTC
CATSRDLFGQGDYGYTF
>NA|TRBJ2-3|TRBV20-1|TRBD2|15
TGCAGTGCTAGAGATAGCGGGGGGCGCACAGATACGCAGTATTTT
CSARDSGGRTDTQYF
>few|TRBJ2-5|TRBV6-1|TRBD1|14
TGTGCCAGCAGAAAACTGGGACAGCAAGAGACCCAGTACTTC
CASRKLGQQETQYF
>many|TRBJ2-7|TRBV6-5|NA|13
TGTGCCACACAACGGGAGCGAAACTACGAGCAGTACTTC
CATQRERNYEQYF
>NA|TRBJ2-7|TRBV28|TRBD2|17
TGTGCCAGCAGTTTAGGTTGGAGCGGGAGGGCCTCCTACGAGCAGTACTTC
CASSLGWSGRASYEQYF
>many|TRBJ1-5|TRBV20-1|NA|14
TGCAGTGCTAGAGGTCCGGGTGAGGATCAGCCCCAGCATTTT
CSARGPGEDQPQHF
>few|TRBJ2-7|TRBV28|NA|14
TGTGCCAGCAGTTCCCTAACAGGCTCCTACGAGCAGTACTTC
CASSSLTGSYEQYF
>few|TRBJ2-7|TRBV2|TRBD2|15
TGTGCCAGCAGGGAACTAGCGGGACCCCTCTACGAGCAGTACTTC
CASRELAGPLYEQYF
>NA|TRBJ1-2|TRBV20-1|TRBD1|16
TGCAGTGCTCGCCCCCCGGGACAGGGAATCTACGGTGGCTACACCTTC
CSARPPGQGIYGGYTF
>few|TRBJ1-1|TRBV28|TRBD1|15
TGTGCCAGCAGTTTTAACCCAGGGGGCAGCGTCGGGGCTTTCTTT
CASSFNPGGSVGAFF